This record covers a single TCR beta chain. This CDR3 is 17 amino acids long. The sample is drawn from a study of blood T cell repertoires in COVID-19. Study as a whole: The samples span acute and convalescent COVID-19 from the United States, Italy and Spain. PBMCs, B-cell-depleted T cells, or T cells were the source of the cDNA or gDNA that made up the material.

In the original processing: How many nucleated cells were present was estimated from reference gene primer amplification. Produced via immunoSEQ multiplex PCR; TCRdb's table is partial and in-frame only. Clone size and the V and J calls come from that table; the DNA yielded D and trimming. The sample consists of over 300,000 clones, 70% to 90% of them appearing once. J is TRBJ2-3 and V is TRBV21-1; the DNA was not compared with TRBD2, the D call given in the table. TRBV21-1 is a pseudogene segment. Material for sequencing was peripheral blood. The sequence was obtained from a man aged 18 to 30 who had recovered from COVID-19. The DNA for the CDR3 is TGTGCCAGCAGCCCCTGGCCCACTAGCGGAAGCACAGATACGCAGTATTTT. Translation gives CASSPWPTSGSTDTQYF.